The 7 T cell receptor beta chains in this list originate from one sample, sequenced in a study of long-term antiretroviral therapy in people with HIV. This was the immunoSEQ v3.0 assay at survey level. The assay was immunoSEQ multiplex PCR, and TCRdb's table has in-frame clones only and misses some. Of tens of thousands of clones listed, just under 85% were seen once; the top ten hold roughly 6%. Sequenced here: unsorted PBMCs, sampled 0.7 years before starting antiretroviral therapy. The receptor set was obtained from a man aged 30 to 45 with HIV.

The V call is TRBV7-6, the J call TRBJ2-5; D is undetermined. The V end lost 4 bases, the J end lost 4 bases, and 16 bases lay between the germline ends. The CDR3 covers 15 residues. The germline CDR1 and CDR2 sequences are SGHVS and FNYEAQ. The CDR3 sequence: CASSSPGPSLETQYF. The CDR3 nucleotides read TGTGCCAGCAGCTCCCCCGGACCATCATTAGAGACCCAGTACTTC.

The rearrangement joins TRBV10-3 to TRBJ1-2; TRBD1 aligns across 9 bases. The trim removed 6 bases at V and 10 bases at J, leaving 9 bases unmatched. Germline lookup yields CDR1 ENHRY and CDR2 SYGVKD. The CDR3 totals 13 residues. The CDR3: CAIRGDRVPFYTF. Here the CDR3 DNA reads TGTGCCATCAGAGGGGACAGGGTTCCGTTCTACACCTTC.

A single count supports this clone. The chain links TRBV5-4 to TRBJ1-6; no firm D call. V was cut by 2 bases and J by 1 base, with 1 base left in between. Per the germline V gene, CDR1 is SGHNT and CDR2 is YYREEE (reference sequence). The CDR3 length is 13 residues. The CDR3 protein is CASSFSYNSPLHF. The CDR3 DNA is TGTGCCAGCAGCTTTTCCTATAATTCACCCCTCCACTTT. Full variable domain (remainder filled in from reference TRBV5-4 and TRBJ1-6): ETGVTQSPTHLIKTRGQQVTLRCSSQSGHNTVSWYQQALGQGPQFIFQYYREEENGRGNFPPRFSGLQFPNYSSELNVNALELDDSALYLCASSFSYNSPLHFGNGTRLTVT.

The chain joins TRBV7-3 to TRBJ2-1; perhaps D is TRBD1 or TRBD2 (5 bases each). The CDR3 runs 15 residues. Germline-derived CDR1 and CDR2 are SGHTA and FQGTGA. V lost 5 bases and J lost 8, with 19 bases in between. This CDR3 is CASSPGASWADEQFF. Written as DNA, the CDR3 is TGTGCCAGCAGCCCCGGGGCTAGTTGGGCCGATGAGCAGTTCTTC.

The chain recombines TRBV25-1 with TRBJ2-7; D not certain. V was trimmed by 3 bases and J by 3 bases, leaving 9 bases between them. CDR3 length: 13 amino acids. The germline gives CDR1 MGHDK, CDR2 SYGVNS. The CDR3 sequence is CASSDRPGYEQYF. In DNA form, the CDR3 reads TGTGCCAGCAGTGATAGACCGGGCTACGAGCAGTACTTC.

This clone was observed a few times. This chain connects TRBV5-5 to TRBJ2-7; possibly TRBD1 or TRBD2 for D (5 bases each). Germline V lookup: CDR1 SGHKS, CDR2 YYEKEE (reference sequence). This CDR3 has 15 amino acids. With 1 base removed from V and 6 bases from J, the gap between germline ends came to 17 bases. The CDR3 DNA sequence: TGTGCCAGCAGCTTGATAGGTGGGGGACCGCGCGAGCAGTACTTC. As protein: CASSLIGGGPREQYF.

The rearrangement joins TRBV7-8 to TRBJ1-5; D remains ambiguous. The V and J ends lost 2 bases and 8 bases respectively, with 13 bases between them. Per germline, CDR1 SGHVS and CDR2 FQNEAQ. The CDR3 is 14 residues long. As DNA, the CDR3 is TGTGCCAGCAGCTTAACCGGGGTATGGGAGCCCCAGCATTTT. Translated: CASSLTGVWEPQHF.